What follows are 18 T cell receptor beta chains derived from one specimen sequenced in a study of CD8 T cells in Susac syndrome. About 0.5 to 1 ug RNA was reverse transcribed with random hexamers. TCRdb independently ran MiXCR on the immunoSEQ multiplex PCR reads; one entry per CDR3 protein. The table lists 100,000 or so distinct CDR3 sequences, around 94% of them singletons. Material for sequencing was CD4+ T cells from PBMCs. These TCRs come from a human donor with Susac syndrome.

The rearrangement uses TRBV7-9 and TRBJ2-5; the D gene is possibly TRBD1 (6 bases). CDR1 and CDR2 from the germline V gene are SEHNR and FQNEAQ (reference sequence). Trimming pared 0 bases from V and 5 bases from J, leaving 16 bases between. This CDR3 region has 16 residues. The CDR3 here is CASSLAGHLLMETQYF. CDR3 in DNA: TGTGCCAGCAGCTTAGCGGGACACCTCCTGATGGAGACCCAGTACTTC.

The chain is built from TRBV10-3 and TRBJ2-1; D is possibly TRBD1 or TRBD2 (5 bases each). V lost 0 bases to trimming and J lost 7 bases, with 13 bases between them. This CDR3 is built from 15 residues. Germline CDR1 is ENHRY and CDR2 is SYGVKD. Written as DNA, the CDR3 is TGTGCCATCAGTGAGTCTGGAGTAGAGGGGAATGAGCAGTTCTTC. This codes for CAISESGVEGNEQFF.

With respect to this clonotype: At one boundary the junction diverges from the germline segment, which might be a read error. This chain joins TRBV7-7 and TRBJ2-5; 8 bases fit TRBD1. The length of the CDR3 is 15 residues. CDR1 is SSHAT and CDR2 is FNYEAQ in the germline V gene (reference sequence). The CDR3 loop reads CASSLDRGDQETQYF. The CDR3 DNA follows: TGTGCTAGCAGCTTAGACAGGGGCGACCAAGAGACCCAGTACTTC.

The chain recombines TRBV28 with TRBJ1-3, with D unclear. Trimming left V 1 base short and J 2 bases short, with 6 bases between. CDR3 size: 14 residues. Germline-derived CDR1 and CDR2 are MDHEN and SYDVKM. CDR3 sequence reads: CASSLSGPGNTIYF. CDR3 nucleotides: TGTGCCAGCAGTTTATCCGGGCCTGGAAACACCATATATTTT.

The V call is TRBV7-6, the J call TRBJ2-7, with D possibly being TRBD2 (5 bases). V was cut by 0 bases and J by 0 bases, with 12 bases left in between. Germline loops: CDR1 SGHVS, CDR2 FNYEAQ. The CDR3 consists of 16 residues. Written as DNA, the CDR3 is TGTGCCAGCAGCTTAGCCCGCGGGCGGGCCTCCTACGAGCAGTACTTC. This translates into CASSLARGRASYEQYF.

The CDR3 region has the DNA TGTGCCAGCAGTGACGCCCCGACAGGACACCGATTCTATGGCTACACCTTC. Translated, it gives CASSDAPTGHRFYGYTF. The rearrangement joins TRBV6-2 or TRBV6-3 to TRBJ1-2; D may be TRBD1 (6 bases). The CDR3 sequence is 17 residues long. Germline-derived CDR1 and CDR2 are MNHEY and SVGEGT. V was cut by 5 bases and J by 4 bases, with 23 bases left in between.

This clonotype has a single count. The chain uses TRBV5-1 and TRBJ2-3, with TRBD2 matching 10 bases. This CDR3 is built from 15 residues. Trimming cost V 5 bases and J 0 bases; bases outside gene matches: 3. Germline assignment: CDR1 SGHRS and CDR2 YFSETQ. The chain's CDR3 is CASRSGGGSTDTQYF. CDR3 nucleotides: TGCGCCAGCAGGAGCGGGGGGGGCAGCACAGATACGCAGTATTTT.

The J gene is TRBJ2-1, the V gene TRBV12-3 or TRBV12-4; 7 bases are a match to TRBD2. V lost 6 bases to trimming and J lost 0 bases; unmatched junction nucleotides: 5. The CDR3 covers 15 residues. This chain's CDR3 is CASSLGGSSYNEQFF. The DNA for the CDR3 is TGTGCCAGCAGCCTGGGGGGGAGCTCCTACAATGAGCAGTTCTTC.

This rearrangement joins TRBV6-5 to TRBJ1-4, with D unclear. Germline CDR1 reads MNHEY; CDR2 reads SVGAGI. Trimming stripped 7 bases from V and 1 base from J, with 1 base between. The CDR3 spans 11 residues. The CDR3 loop reads CASKTNEKLFF. The CDR3 coding sequence is TGTGCCAGCAAAACTAATGAAAAACTGTTTTTT.

V is TRBV29-1 and J is TRBJ2-7, with 10 bases that match TRBD2. The CDR3 loop spans 15 amino acids. Germline values: CDR1 SQVTM, CDR2 ANQGSEA. V trimming: 3 bases; J trimming: 0 bases; junction bases outside the gene matches: 5. This chain's CDR3 is CSVEASGGLSYEQYF. The CDR3 region has the DNA TGCAGCGTTGAGGCTAGCGGGGGCCTCTCCTACGAGCAGTACTTC.

A single count supports this clonotype. The chain links TRBV5-1 to TRBJ2-3, with a possible D match to TRBD2 (6 bases). Germline loops: CDR1 SGHRS, CDR2 YFSETQ. The V end lost 4 bases, the J end lost 6 bases, and 18 bases lay between the germline ends. This CDR3 is 15 amino acids long. The CDR3, as DNA: TGCGCCAGCAGCCCACTAGCATCGCACCCGGATACGCAGTATTTT. Residues: CASSPLASHPDTQYF.

This clonotype was recorded only once. The gene calls are TRBV2 and TRBJ1-4; TRBD1 might be the D (5 bases). Germline V gene data show CDR1 as SNHLY and CDR2 as FYNNEI. This CDR3 comprises 14 residues. Trimming left V 4 bases short and J 5 bases short, with 11 bases between. This CDR3 reads CASSAGELNEKLFF. The CDR3 region has the DNA TGTGCCAGCAGTGCGGGGGAGTTAAATGAAAAACTGTTTTTT.

This chain uses TRBV20-1 with TRBJ2-1; 7 bases fit TRBD1. Germline V gives CDR1 DFQATT, CDR2 SNEGSKA (reference sequence). Unmatched junction bases numbered 15, after V lost 6 bases and J lost 7 bases. This CDR3 spans 15 amino acids. In DNA, the CDR3 is TGCAGTGCCCCTCCCCGACAGGGTAGAGGGAATGAGCAGTTCTTC. Translating gives CSAPPRQGRGNEQFF.

This chain joins TRBV30 and TRBJ1-1; TRBD1 is a possible D gene (6 bases). V was cut by 3 bases and J by 0 bases, with 8 bases left in between. The CDR3 has 13 amino acids. The germline V gene has CDR1 GTSNPN and CDR2 SVGIG (reference sequence). The CDR3 sequence: CAWRDSMNTEAFF. CDR3 coding DNA: TGTGCCTGGAGGGACAGCATGAACACTGAAGCTTTCTTT.

This clonotype appeared a single time. The chain has TRBV29-1 and TRBJ2-5; TRBD1 aligns across 9 bases. Germline V gene sequence: CDR1 SQVTM, CDR2 ANQGSEA. With 7 bases clipped from V and 4 bases from J, the junction kept 19 bases outside the gene matches. The CDR3 contains 17 residues. CDR3 protein: CSAYLGPRDRAVETQYF. In DNA, the CDR3 is TGCAGCGCTTACCTTGGGCCTCGGGACAGGGCAGTAGAGACCCAGTACTTC.

This clonotype was detected only once. The rearrangement joins TRBV29-1 to TRBJ2-7; D gene unclear. With 0 bases removed from V and 4 bases from J, the gap between germline ends came to 10 bases. The germline gives CDR1 SQVTM, CDR2 ANQGSEA. There are 13 residues in the CDR3. CDR3 sequence reads: CSVEEPIYYEQYF. Written as DNA, the CDR3 is TGCAGCGTTGAAGAACCTATATATTACGAGCAGTACTTC.

The chain couples TRBV4-1 to TRBJ2-3; unclear D gene. Germline loops: CDR1 MGHRA, CDR2 YSYEKL. This CDR3 is built from 13 residues. Deletions cut 0 bases from V and 10 bases from J, with 11 bases between. CDR3 DNA sequence: TGCGCCAGCAGCCAAGATCGTCCATTTCCGCAGTATTTT. Its protein product is CASSQDRPFPQYF.

The V and J genes are TRBV20-1 and TRBJ2-5; 10 nucleotides align to TRBD2. Germline V gene sequence: CDR1 DFQATT, CDR2 SNEGSKA (reference sequence). Losses at the gene ends were 3 bases for V and 5 bases for J; bases not matched to a gene: 9. The CDR3 is 15 amino acids. CDR3 in amino acids: CSASDLAGGRETQYF. The CDR3, as DNA: TGCAGTGCTAGTGACTTAGCGGGGGGCCGGGAGACCCAGTACTTC.